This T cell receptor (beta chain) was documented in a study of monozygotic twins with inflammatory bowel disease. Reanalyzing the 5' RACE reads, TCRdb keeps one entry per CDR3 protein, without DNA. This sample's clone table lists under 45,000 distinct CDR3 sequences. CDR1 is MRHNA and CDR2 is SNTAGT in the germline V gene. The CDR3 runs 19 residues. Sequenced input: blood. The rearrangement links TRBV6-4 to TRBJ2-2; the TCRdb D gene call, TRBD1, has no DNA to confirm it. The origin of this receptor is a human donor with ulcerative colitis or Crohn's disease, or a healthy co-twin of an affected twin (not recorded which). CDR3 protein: CASSRSLGPGTGNTGELFF.